Listed here are 26 T cell receptor beta chains from one sample, sequenced in a study of cytomegalovirus exposure and HLA in healthy donors. It was with 60 Vbeta and 13 Jbeta primers that the PCR ran. Profiled with immunoSEQ multiplex PCR; TCRdb holds only in-frame clones, not every one. Among approximately 150,000 clones listed, 70% to 90% were seen once. The sequencing input was PBMCs. The receptors were gathered from a woman in her 30s in good health and CMV-seronegative.

CDR3 bases: TGTGCCAGCAGCCACCCGTCCGGGACTAAGAACACCGGGGAGCTGTTTTTT. Translation gives CASSHPSGTKNTGELFF. V gene TRBV7-9 combines with J gene TRBJ2-2; 7 nucleotides line up with TRBD2. The length of the CDR3 is 17 residues. V shed 5 bases, J shed 1 base, and the junction held 10 bases outside the gene matches. Germline V lookup: CDR1 SEHNR, CDR2 FQNEAQ (reference sequence).

This clone has just a few counts. The V gene is TRBV5-4, the J gene TRBJ2-5; D is perhaps TRBD2 (6 bases). V was shortened by 4 bases and J by 5 bases, with 15 bases between the two germline ends. The CDR3 spans 14 residues. The germline gives CDR1 SGHNT, CDR2 YYREEE (reference sequence). Here the CDR3 reads CASSGGLWLETQYF. CDR3 in DNA: TGTGCCAGCAGCGGGGGACTGTGGTTGGAGACCCAGTACTTC. Together with reference TRBV5-4 and TRBJ2-5, the CDR3 gives the full variable domain: ETGVTQSPTHLIKTRGQQVTLRCSSQSGHNTVSWYQQALGQGPQFIFQYYREEENGRGNFPPRFSGLQFPNYSSELNVNALELDDSALYLCASSGGLWLETQYFGPGTRLLVL.

The gene calls are TRBV19 and TRBJ2-6, with TRBD1 identical over 8 bases. V was pared by 7 bases and J by 2 bases, with 7 bases of the junction left unmatched. The CDR3 consists of 16 residues. The germline V gene has CDR1 LNHDA and CDR2 SQIVND (reference sequence). For the CDR3, the DNA is TGTGCCAGTACGAAACAGGGGGGCGCTGGGGCCAACGTCCTGACTTTC. Its protein product is CASTKQGGAGANVLTF.

V and J are TRBV6-4 and TRBJ2-7, with D perhaps matching TRBD2 (5 bases). The germline V and J ends were trimmed by 6 bases and 0 bases, with 12 bases remaining between them. Germline CDR1 and CDR2: MRHNA and SNTAGT. There are 14 residues in the CDR3. CDR3 protein: CASRRSEGSYEQYF. CDR3 sequence (DNA): TGTGCCAGCAGAAGGAGTGAGGGCTCCTACGAGCAGTACTTC.

This clone was detected a few times. This sequence joins TRBV6-5 and TRBJ1-1; TRBD1 aligns across 9 bases. With 6 bases clipped from V and 5 bases from J, the junction kept 7 bases outside the gene matches. The CDR3 runs to 14 residues. Germline V gene sequence: CDR1 MNHEY, CDR2 SVGAGI. CDR3 nucleotide sequence: TGTGCCAGCAGCCCCGGGACAGGGTGGACTGAAGCTTTCTTT. It codes for CASSPGTGWTEAFF.

This clone was counted between two and nine times. The rearrangement joins TRBV5-4 to TRBJ2-1; 7 bases are a match to TRBD2. V trimming: 0 bases; J trimming: 7 bases; junction bases outside the gene matches: 7. The germline V gene encodes CDR1 SGHNT and CDR2 YYREEE (reference sequence). The CDR3 has 15 amino acids. CDR3 DNA sequence: TGTGCCAGCAGCTTGGGGCTAGCGGTTCGGAATGAGCAGTTCTTC. Its translation: CASSLGLAVRNEQFF.

V is TRBV30 and J is TRBJ2-7, with 12 bases that match TRBD2. Germline V gene data show CDR1 as GTSNPN and CDR2 as SVGIG (reference sequence). The V segment lost 3 bases and the J segment 4 bases; nucleotides outside the gene matches: 1. This CDR3 has 13 residues. Written as DNA, the CDR3 is TGTGCCTGGAGGGGGACTAGCGGGTACGAGCAGTACTTC. Translated, it gives CAWRGTSGYEQYF. Looking up the rest from reference TRBV30 and TRBJ2-7 gives the full variable domain: SQTIHQWPATLVQPVGSPLSLECTVEGTSNPNLYWYRQAAGRGLQLLFYSVGIGQISSEVPQNLSASRPQDRQFILSSKKLLLSDSGFYLCAWRGTSGYEQYFGPGTRLTVT.

The J gene is TRBJ1-5, the V gene TRBV19; D remains ambiguous. Germline V gives CDR1 LNHDA, CDR2 SQIVND (reference sequence). V was cut by 8 bases and J by 3 bases, with 20 bases left in between. The CDR3 is made up of 16 amino acids. DNA of the CDR3: TGTGCCAGTTCGCCCTTCTCAGGACTAGTCAATCAGCCCCAGCATTTT. Amino acids: CASSPFSGLVNQPQHF.

The CDR3 protein is CASSFEAGLSYEQYF. CDR3 DNA sequence: TGTGCCAGCAGTTTTGAAGCGGGATTGAGCTACGAGCAGTACTTC. The chain has TRBV11-2 and TRBJ2-7; 7 bases are shared with TRBD2. J gave up 3 bases and V 6 bases, and 11 bases lay outside the gene matches. The CDR3 sequence is 15 residues long. Germline CDR1 SGHAT, CDR2 FQNNGV.

This sequence joins TRBV6-1 and TRBJ1-5; D gene ambiguous. The CDR3 length is 12 residues. Germline lookup yields CDR1 MNHNS and CDR2 SASEGT. Between the trimmed V and J ends, which lost 6 bases and 8 bases, there was a span of 11 bases. CDR3 DNA sequence: TGTGCCAGCAGGTTTTTAGCGGAGCCCCAGCATTTT. Amino acid sequence: CASRFLAEPQHF.

V and J are TRBV9 and TRBJ2-5; D might be TRBD2 (5 bases). The CDR3 contains 13 residues. Trimming took 2 bases from V and 5 from J, leaving 10 bases between them. Germline assignment: CDR1 SGDLS and CDR2 YYNGEE. In nucleotides, the CDR3 is TGTGCCAGCAGCGTCTCGGGGTGGGAGACCCAGTACTTC. Encoded protein: CASSVSGWETQYF.

V gene TRBV7-9 combines with J gene TRBJ2-5, with 10 positions matching TRBD1. With the DNA end fitting TRBJ2-7 better, the J assignment may be wrong. Germline V lookup: CDR1 SEHNR, CDR2 FQNEAQ (reference sequence). The CDR3 runs 14 residues. In DNA form, the CDR3 reads TGTGCCAGCAGCACCTGGGACAGGGGCTACGAGCAGTACTTC. This sequence encodes CASSTWDRGYEQYF.

V usage is TRBV14 and J usage is TRBJ1-1, with a tentative D call TRBD1 (6 bases). CDR1 SGHDN and CDR2 FVKESK come from the germline V gene. The CDR3 is made up of 15 amino acids. V lost 0 bases and J lost 5, with 13 bases in between. The CDR3 DNA sequence: TGTGCCAGCAGCCAAGATAGGAGGACAGCTACTGAAGCTTTCTTT. Its protein product is CASSQDRRTATEAFF. The whole variable domain, remainder taken from reference TRBV14 and TRBJ1-1, is EAGVTQFPSHSVIEKGQTVTLRCDPISGHDNLYWYRRVMGKEIKFLLHFVKESKQDESGMPNNRFLAERTGGTYSTLKVQPAELEDSGVYFCASSQDRRTATEAFFGQGTRLTVV.

The chain employs TRBV6-1 and TRBJ2-2; possibly TRBD2 for D (6 bases). CDR1 is MNHNS and CDR2 is SASEGT in the germline V gene. The CDR3 covers 15 residues. V was cut by 5 bases and J by 5 bases, with 15 bases left in between. The CDR3 region has the DNA TGTGCCAGCAGTCCCGGGACTCCGGGGACCGGGGAGCTGTTTTTT. Translated: CASSPGTPGTGELFF.

This sequence joins TRBV7-2 and TRBJ1-3; 7 positions agree with TRBD1. Germline trimming cut 6 bases from V and 0 bases from J; bases unmatched to any gene: 8. The CDR3 has 16 amino acids. Germline values: CDR1 SGHTA, CDR2 FQGNSA. The CDR3 is CASSYEAGGSGNTIYF. CDR3 nucleotide sequence: TGTGCCAGCAGTTACGAGGCAGGGGGCTCTGGAAACACCATATATTTT.

This rearrangement joins TRBV12-5 to TRBJ2-2, with D possibly TRBD2 on 5 matching bases. Trimming removed 2 bases from V and 1 base from J, with 11 bases in between. The CDR3 has 16 amino acids. In germline, CDR1 is LGHNT, CDR2 FRNRAP. CDR3: CASGLFGVLNTGELFF. DNA of the CDR3: TGTGCTAGTGGTTTGTTCGGGGTACTGAACACCGGGGAGCTGTTTTTT.

This chain connects TRBV9 to TRBJ2-7; 11 bases fit TRBD2. Germline V lookup: CDR1 SGDLS, CDR2 YYNGEE. Unmatched junction bases numbered 7, after V lost 5 bases and J lost 6 bases. The CDR3 spans 14 residues. The CDR3 loop is CASSPTSGIGEQYF. In nucleotides, the CDR3 is TGTGCCAGCAGTCCGACTAGCGGGATAGGCGAGCAGTACTTC.

The rearrangement joins TRBV10-1 to TRBJ2-1; possible D gene TRBD2, 6 bases. Germline-derived CDR1 and CDR2 are WNHNN and SYGVQD (reference sequence). This CDR3 contains 18 residues. Trimming pared 6 bases from V and 4 bases from J, leaving 25 bases between. The CDR3 reads CASSGPILAATGYNEQFF. The CDR3 coding sequence is TGCGCCAGCAGCGGCCCCATCTTAGCGGCCACGGGGTACAATGAGCAGTTCTTC.

The chain recombines TRBV7-2 with TRBJ2-7; 7 bases are shared with TRBD1. CDR3 size: 14 residues. Germline CDR1 SGHTA, CDR2 FQGNSA. V shed 1 base and J 4 bases; nucleotides not matched to a gene: 4. The CDR3 reads CASSLDRGWYEQYF. The CDR3 coding sequence is TGTGCCAGCAGCTTAGACAGGGGTTGGTACGAGCAGTACTTC.

The genes are TRBV4-3 and TRBJ2-2, with D perhaps TRBD2 (6 bases). Between the trimmed V and J ends, which lost 0 bases and 4 bases, there was a span of 12 bases. The CDR3 runs 16 residues. Germline V gene sequence: CDR1 LGHNA, CDR2 YSLEER. The chain's CDR3 is CASSQDQAGTTGELFF. CDR3 nucleotide sequence: TGCGCCAGCAGCCAAGATCAGGCGGGGACCACCGGGGAGCTGTTTTTT.

V gene TRBV28 combines with J gene TRBJ2-1; 7 bases line up with TRBD2. V lost 5 bases to trimming and J lost 3 bases; unmatched junction nucleotides: 10. The germline CDR1 and CDR2 sequences are MDHEN and SYDVKM. The CDR3 length is 16 residues. The CDR3 spells CASSHGTRDYYNEQFF. CDR3 bases: TGTGCCAGCAGTCACGGCACGCGGGACTACTACAATGAGCAGTTCTTC.

The V gene is TRBV5-3, the J gene TRBJ1-6; 8 positions match TRBD1. TRBV5-3 belongs to the ORF category, with a function that is uncertain. The CDR3 has 19 amino acids. Trimming took 2 bases from V and 0 from J; bases not matched to a gene: 10. The CDR3 here is CARSFPTGARSSYNSPLHF. CDR3 nucleotide sequence: TGTGCCAGAAGCTTCCCGACAGGGGCGAGGAGCTCCTATAATTCACCCCTCCACTTT.

The rearrangement joins TRBV18 to TRBJ1-2, with a weak D call TRBD1 (5 bases). The V and J ends lost 1 base and 3 bases respectively, with 12 bases between them. The CDR3 covers 15 residues. CDR1 KGHSH and CDR2 LQKENI come from the germline V gene. In DNA, the CDR3 is TGTGCCAGCTCACCACGTGGGGCGCAGGACTATGGCTACACCTTC. It translates to CASSPRGAQDYGYTF.

V is TRBV5-1 and J is TRBJ2-1, with 11 positions matching TRBD2. CDR3 length: 16 amino acids. Germline loops: CDR1 SGHRS, CDR2 YFSETQ. V dropped 4 bases and J dropped 6; count of bases not matched to a gene: 9. CDR3 residues: CASSLFTGTSGNEQFF. DNA for the CDR3: TGCGCCAGCAGCCTTTTCACGGGGACTAGCGGCAATGAGCAGTTCTTC.

CDR3 protein: CASSLGEVYGYTF. The CDR3 coding sequence is TGCGCCAGCAGCTTAGGGGAGGTCTATGGCTACACCTTC. This chain joins TRBV5-1 and TRBJ1-2; TRBD1 is a possible D gene (5 bases). Germline CDR1 is SGHRS and CDR2 is YFSETQ. V gave up 2 bases and J gave up 4 bases, with 9 bases separating them. The CDR3 has 13 amino acids.

V gene TRBV18 combines with J gene TRBJ2-7, with 7 bases that match TRBD1. Germline values: CDR1 KGHSH, CDR2 LQKENI. The CDR3 spans 19 residues. J lost 3 bases, V lost 4 bases, and 21 bases had no gene match. The CDR3 loop reads CASSRIPGLGQGVSYEQYF. Written as DNA, the CDR3 is TGTGCCAGCTCACGGATCCCCGGCCTTGGGCAGGGGGTTAGCTACGAGCAGTACTTC.